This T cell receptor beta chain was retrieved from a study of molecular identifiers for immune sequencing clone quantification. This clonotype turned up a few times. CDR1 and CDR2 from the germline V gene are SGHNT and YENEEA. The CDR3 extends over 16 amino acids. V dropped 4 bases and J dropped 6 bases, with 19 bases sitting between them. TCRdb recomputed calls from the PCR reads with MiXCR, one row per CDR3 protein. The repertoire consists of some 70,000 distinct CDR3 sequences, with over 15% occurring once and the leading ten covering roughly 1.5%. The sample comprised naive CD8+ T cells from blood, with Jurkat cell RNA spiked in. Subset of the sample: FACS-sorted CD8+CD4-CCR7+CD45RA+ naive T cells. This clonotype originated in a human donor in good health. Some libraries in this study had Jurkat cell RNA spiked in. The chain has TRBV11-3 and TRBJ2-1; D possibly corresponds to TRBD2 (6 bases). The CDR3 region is CASSSHGGLDRNEQFF. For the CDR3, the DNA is TGTGCCAGCAGCTCCCACGGGGGTCTGGATCGCAATGAGCAGTTCTTC.